These T cell receptor beta chains were read from a single sample in a study of blood T cell repertoires in COVID-19. Sequenced by immunoSEQ multiplex PCR; TCRdb stores in-frame clones only, minus some. Of a few hundred thousand clones in the sample, 80% to 90% were seen once. Sequencing was carried out using PBMCs or T cells enriched from blood (not recorded which). Receptors originate from a woman in her twenties or thirties who had recovered from COVID-19. CDR3s include the opening cysteine and the closing phenylalanine or tryptophan. The D gene is left open where the match is weak. Where a row states a size, it is once, few, many or the class of an expanded clone; other rows omit it.

NA,NA,TRBV25-1,TRBJ1-6,TGTGCCAGCAGTCCAGGGATCTATAATTCACCCCTCCACTTT,CASSPGIYNSPLHF
NA,TRBD1,TRBV27,TRBJ1-1,TGTGCCAAGACAGGGTGGAAAAGGGCTTTCTTT,CAKTGWKRAFF
NA,NA,TRBV6-5,TRBJ2-1,TGTGCCAGCAGTCGGACACTGGGGTCCTACAATGAGCAGTTCTTC,CASSRTLGSYNEQFF
once,NA,TRBV19,TRBJ1-4,TGTGCCAGTAGTATTCGACGGAGAAATGAAAAACTGTTTTTT,CASSIRRRNEKLFF
NA,NA,TRBV28,TRBJ1-1,TGTGCCAGCAGCTCTGGAGGGATGAACACTGAAGCTTTCTTT,CASSSGGMNTEAFF
NA,NA,TRBV19,TRBJ1-1,TGTGCCAGTAGTCCTAGGAGGAGGGACACTGAAGCTTTCTTT,CASSPRRRDTEAFF
NA,TRBD2,TRBV27,TRBJ2-5,TGTGCCAGCAGTTCCGGGACTAGCGGGGGGGCCCGAGAGACCCAGTACTTC,CASSSGTSGGARETQYF
NA,TRBD2,TRBV24-1,TRBJ2-2,TGTGCCACCAGTGATCCCGCTGGGCGGGGGGCGTACACCGGGGAGCTGTTTTTT,CATSDPAGRGAYTGELFF
NA,NA,TRBV11-1,TRBJ1-1,TGTGCCAGCAGCCGAGGACGGGGGAACACTGAAGCTTTCTTT,CASSRGRGNTEAFF
NA,TRBD2,TRBV5-1,TRBJ2-5,TGCGCCACCCGAGGGGCTAGCGGGGTCCAAGAGACCCAGTACTTC,CATRGASGVQETQYF
NA,NA,TRBV5-4,TRBJ1-2,TGTGCCAGCAGCTTGGGTCAACAGAACTATGGCTACACCTTC,CASSLGQQNYGYTF
few,TRBD1,TRBV29-1,TRBJ1-6,TGCAGCGTTGAAGCGGACAGGGATAATTCACCCCTCCACTTT,CSVEADRDNSPLHF
NA,NA,TRBV10-2,TRBJ1-1,TGCGCCAGCAGAGACAGGTATAGGGCTGAAGCTTTCTTT,CASRDRYRAEAFF
NA,TRBD1,TRBV6-5,TRBJ1-5,TGTGCCAGCAGTTATGGGCAGGGGGGTCAGCCCCAGCATTTT,CASSYGQGGQPQHF
NA,TRBD1,TRBV5-1,TRBJ1-1,TGCGCCAGCAGCCTTGGACAGGGGGCGCGGGGAACTGAAGCTTTCTTT,CASSLGQGARGTEAFF
NA,NA,TRBV11-2,TRBJ2-3,TGTGCCAGCAGCTTAGTTGTCAATACGCAGTATTTT,CASSLVVNTQYF
NA,TRBD1,TRBV28,TRBJ2-7,TGTGCCAGCAGTTTATCCCTTAGGGGACAGGCTCTCTACGAGCAGTACTTC,CASSLSLRGQALYEQYF
few,TRBD2,TRBV29-1,TRBJ2-2,TGCAGCGCGAATCCGGGAGGGAACACCGGGGAGCTGTTTTTT,CSANPGGNTGELFF
once,NA,TRBV6-5,TRBJ2-7,TGTGCCATACTCCGGGACAACTCCTACGAGCAGTACTTC,CAILRDNSYEQYF
few,NA,TRBV18,TRBJ1-4,TGTGCCAGCTCATCGGGGAGGAGTGAAAAACTGTTTTTT,CASSSGRSEKLFF
NA,TRBD2,TRBV6-5,TRBJ2-7,TGTGCCAGTGGGACTAGCGGGAGCTCCTACGAGCAGTACTTC,CASGTSGSSYEQYF
NA,TRBD1,TRBV10-1,TRBJ1-1,TGCGCCAGCAGTACCGGGACAGCTTACACTGAAGCTTTCTTT,CASSTGTAYTEAFF
once,TRBD2,TRBV29-1,TRBJ2-7,TGCAGCGCTACTTCCGGGACTAGGTATAGGTACGAGCAGTACTTC,CSATSGTRYRYEQYF
NA,NA,TRBV5-8,TRBJ1-5,TGTGCCAGCAGCACCCCCCGGGGGGAGCCCCAGCATTTT,CASSTPRGEPQHF
few,NA,TRBV6-5,TRBJ1-2,TGTGCCAGCAGGGGAGGACAACGCTATGGCTACACCTTC,CASRGGQRYGYTF
NA,NA,TRBV4-1,TRBJ1-2,TGCGCCAGCAGCCAAAGAATGCAGGCGTCTATGGGCTACACCTTC,CASSQRMQASMGYTF
NA,NA,TRBV4-1,TRBJ1-5,TGCGCCAGCAGCCAAGAGGTCCGGGGGTCGGGCCAGCCCCAGCATTTT,CASSQEVRGSGQPQHF
NA,NA,TRBV5-8,TRBJ2-7,TGTGCCAGCACCACAACAGGGAAAGGCTACGAGCAGTACTTC,CASTTTGKGYEQYF
NA,NA,TRBV7-9,TRBJ1-3,TGTGCCAGCAGCGTCACCCCCTGGGCCTCTGGAAACACCATATATTTT,CASSVTPWASGNTIYF
once,NA,TRBV7-2,TRBJ2-4,TGTGCCAGCAGCTTAGAGGGCAGGGGATCCGCTAGAAACATTCAGTACTTC,CASSLEGRGSARNIQYF
NA,NA,TRBV9,TRBJ1-1,TGTGCCAGCAGCGTAATATCCCCTGAAGCTTTCTTT,CASSVISPEAFF
NA,NA,TRBV2,TRBJ1-4,TGTGCCAGCAGTGTCTTGAGGGCTAATGAAAAACTGTTTTTT,CASSVLRANEKLFF
NA,NA,TRBV24-1,TRBJ1-5,TGTGCCACCAGTGGGTTCTGGGAGAATCAGCCCCAGCATTTT,CATSGFWENQPQHF